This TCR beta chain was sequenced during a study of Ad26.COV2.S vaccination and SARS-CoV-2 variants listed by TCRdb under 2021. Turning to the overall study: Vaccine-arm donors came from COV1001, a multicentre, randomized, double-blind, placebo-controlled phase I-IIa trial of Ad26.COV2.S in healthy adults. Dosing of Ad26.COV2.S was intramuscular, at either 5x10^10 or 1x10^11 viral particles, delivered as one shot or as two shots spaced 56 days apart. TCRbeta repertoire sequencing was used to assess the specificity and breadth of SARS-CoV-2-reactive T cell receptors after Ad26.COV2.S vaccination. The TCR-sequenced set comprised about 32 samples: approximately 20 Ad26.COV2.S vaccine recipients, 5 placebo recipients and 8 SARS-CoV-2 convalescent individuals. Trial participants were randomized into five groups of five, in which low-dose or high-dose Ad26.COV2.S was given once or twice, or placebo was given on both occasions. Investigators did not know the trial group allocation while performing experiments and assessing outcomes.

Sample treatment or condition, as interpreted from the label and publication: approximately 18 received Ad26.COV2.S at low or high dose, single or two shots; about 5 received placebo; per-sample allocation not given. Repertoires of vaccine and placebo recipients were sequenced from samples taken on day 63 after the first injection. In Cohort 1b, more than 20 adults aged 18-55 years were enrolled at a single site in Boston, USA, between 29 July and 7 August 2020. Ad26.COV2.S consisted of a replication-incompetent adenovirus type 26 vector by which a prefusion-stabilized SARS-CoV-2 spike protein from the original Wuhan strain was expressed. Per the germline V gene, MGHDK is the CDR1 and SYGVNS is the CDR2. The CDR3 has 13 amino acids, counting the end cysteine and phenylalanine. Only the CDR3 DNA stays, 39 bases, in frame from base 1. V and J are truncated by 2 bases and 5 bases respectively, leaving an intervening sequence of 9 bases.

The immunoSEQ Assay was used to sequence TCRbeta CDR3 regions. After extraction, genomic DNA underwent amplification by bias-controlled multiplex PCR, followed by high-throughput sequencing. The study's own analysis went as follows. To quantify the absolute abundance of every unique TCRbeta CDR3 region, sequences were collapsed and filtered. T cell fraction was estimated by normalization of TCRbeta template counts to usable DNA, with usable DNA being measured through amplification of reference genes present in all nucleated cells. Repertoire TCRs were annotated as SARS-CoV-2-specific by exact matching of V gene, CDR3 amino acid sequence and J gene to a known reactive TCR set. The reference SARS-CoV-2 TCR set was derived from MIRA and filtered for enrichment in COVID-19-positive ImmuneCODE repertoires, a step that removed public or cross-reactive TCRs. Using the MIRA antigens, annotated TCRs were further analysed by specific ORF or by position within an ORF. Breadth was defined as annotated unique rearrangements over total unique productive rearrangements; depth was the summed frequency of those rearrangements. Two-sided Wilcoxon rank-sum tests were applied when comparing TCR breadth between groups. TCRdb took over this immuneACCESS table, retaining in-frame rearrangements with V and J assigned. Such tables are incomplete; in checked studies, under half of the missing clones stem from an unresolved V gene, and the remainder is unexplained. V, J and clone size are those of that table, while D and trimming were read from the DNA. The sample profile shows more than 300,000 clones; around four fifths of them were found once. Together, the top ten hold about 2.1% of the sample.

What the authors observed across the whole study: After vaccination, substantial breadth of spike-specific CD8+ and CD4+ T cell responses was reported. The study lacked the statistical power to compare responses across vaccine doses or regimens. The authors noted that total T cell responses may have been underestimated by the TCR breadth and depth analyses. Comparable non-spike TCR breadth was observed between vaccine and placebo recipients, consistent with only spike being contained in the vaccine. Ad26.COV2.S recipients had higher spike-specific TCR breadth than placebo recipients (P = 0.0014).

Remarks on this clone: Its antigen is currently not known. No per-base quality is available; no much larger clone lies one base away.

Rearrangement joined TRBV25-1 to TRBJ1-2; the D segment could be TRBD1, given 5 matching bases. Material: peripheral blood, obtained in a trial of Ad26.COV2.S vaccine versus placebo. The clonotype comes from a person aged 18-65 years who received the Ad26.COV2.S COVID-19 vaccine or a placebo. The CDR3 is CASSEQGWYGYTF. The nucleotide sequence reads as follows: TGTGCCAGCAGTGAACAGGGTTGGTATGGCTACACCTTC.